A selection of T cell receptor beta chains follows, all from one sample in a study of T cell repertoires in cytomegalovirus infection. TCRdb fed the reads into MiXCR, producing one record per CDR3 protein. Of approximately 770,000 distinct CDR3 sequences listed, almost 30% are singletons. These TCRs' antigens remain unknown. Material: cultured CD8+ T cells from PBMCs, obtained from culture after CMV antigen stimulation. The receptors were sampled from a human donor in good health (CMV status not recorded). Some clones in this sample may be carry-over from other donors' samples. Both conserved end residues are part of each CDR3. Each record gives: D gene, V gene, J gene, clone size, CDR3 protein, CDR3 DNA. A D gene is named only where the DNA matches it firmly. Not all rows give a size; the values are once, few, many and, for expanded clones, a class.

TRBD1	TRBV29-1	TRBJ1-1	-	CSVETGGTEAFF	TGCAGCGTTGAGACAGGGGGCACTGAAGCTTTCTTT
TRBD1	TRBV7-2	TRBJ2-3	many	CASSYAHWDRVRDTQYF	TGTGCCAGCAGCTACGCGCACTGGGACAGGGTTCGAGATACGCAGTATTTT
-	TRBV4-2	TRBJ2-1	few	CASSQDYLAWNEQFF	TGTGCCAGCAGCCAAGATTACCTGGCCTGGAATGAGCAGTTCTTC
TRBD2	TRBV7-6	TRBJ2-2	many	CASSPRLAGGQGTGELFF	TGTGCCAGCAGCCCCCGACTAGCGGGGGGGCAGGGGACCGGGGAGCTGTTTTTT
-	TRBV29-1	TRBJ1-2	few	CSVEVREGYTF	TGCAGCGTTGAGGTCAGGGAGGGCTACACCTTC
-	TRBV7-2	TRBJ2-2	many	CASSNGHANTGELFF	TGTGCCAGCAGCAATGGACACGCGAACACCGGGGAGCTGTTTTTT
-	TRBV5-6	TRBJ2-5	-	CASTSNGVPQVETQYF	TGTGCCAGCACCTCCAACGGGGTTCCCCAGGTAGAGACCCAGTACTTC
-	TRBV12-3/TRBV12-4	TRBJ2-2	many	CASRWNTGELFF	TGTGCCAGCAGGTGGAACACCGGGGAGCTGTTTTTT
TRBD2	TRBV6-5	TRBJ2-2	-	CASSKLAGGTGELFF	TGTGCCAGCAGTAAACTAGCGGGGGGCACCGGGGAGCTGTTTTTT
-	TRBV11-2	TRBJ1-1	-	CASSLSVTFMNTEAFF	TGTGCCAGCAGCTTATCTGTCACTTTCATGAACACTGAAGCTTTCTTT
-	TRBV2	TRBJ2-5	few	CASSGVDQYF	TGTGCCAGCAGCGGGGTTGACCAGTACTTC
TRBD2	TRBV20-1	TRBJ2-7	-	CSASITGTSGVSSYEQYF	TGCAGTGCTAGCATCACCGGGACTAGCGGGGTTAGCTCCTACGAGCAGTACTTC
TRBD2	TRBV2	TRBJ2-1	-	CASPLRVAGGDEQFF	TGTGCCAGCCCCCTTAGGGTCGCGGGGGGCGATGAGCAGTTCTTC
TRBD1	TRBV7-2	TRBJ2-7	-	CASSSYGTGGYELYF	TGTGCCAGCAGCTCATACGGGACAGGGGGCTACGAGCTGTACTTC
TRBD1	TRBV14	TRBJ2-1	many	CASSQEGQGAYNEQFF	TGTGCCAGCAGCCAAGAAGGTCAGGGGGCCTACAATGAGCAGTTCTTC
-	TRBV5-5	TRBJ2-1	-	CASSLESVYNVQFF	TGTGCCAGCAGCCTGGAAAGCGTTTACAATGTGCAGTTCTTC
TRBD1	TRBV9	TRBJ1-1	many	CASSGSQGVYTEAFF	TGTGCCAGCAGCGGGTCACAGGGGGTATACACTGAAGCTTTCTTT
TRBD1	TRBV13	TRBJ1-1	few	CASSGGQGGREAFF	TGTGCCAGCAGCGGGGGACAGGGCGGACGCGAAGCTTTCTTT
-	TRBV12-3/TRBV12-4	TRBJ2-3	-	CASSLTSTTDTQYF	TGTGCCAGCAGCCTCACCTCCACCACAGATACGCAGTATTTT
-	TRBV5-8	TRBJ1-1	-	CASNLQGLKTEAFF	TGTGCCAGCAACCTACAGGGACTGAAGACTGAAGCTTTCTTT
-	TRBV12-5	TRBJ2-3	few	CASGLVPLIF	TGTGCTAGTGGTTTGGTACCCTTGATTTTT
-	TRBV6-5	TRBJ2-3	many	CASSYVSTDTQYF	TGTGCCAGCAGTTACGTTAGCACAGATACGCAGTATTTT
TRBD2	TRBV6-2/TRBV6-3	TRBJ2-1	-	CASSYLAVSNEQFF	TGTGCCAGCAGTTACCTAGCGGTCTCGAATGAGCAGTTCTTC
-	TRBV6-6	TRBJ2-2	-	CASIPFANTGELFF	TGTGCCAGCATACCCTTCGCGAACACCGGGGAGCTGTTTTTT
-	TRBV13	TRBJ2-7	-	CASSLVTGGEQYF	TGTGCCAGCAGCTTGGTGACGGGCGGCGAGCAGTACTTC
-	TRBV7-2	TRBJ1-4	many	CASSLNKAGSNEKLFF	TGTGCCAGCAGCTTAAATAAGGCAGGATCTAATGAAAAACTGTTTTTT
-	TRBV4-1	TRBJ1-6	-	CASSQDSGGLFISPLHF	TGCGCCAGCAGCCAAGATAGTGGGGGTTTATTCATTTCACCCCTCCACTTT
TRBD1	TRBV7-9	TRBJ2-1	-	CASSSGDRGYNEQFF	TGTGCCAGCAGCTCGGGGGACAGGGGCTACAATGAGCAGTTCTTC
TRBD2	TRBV7-8	TRBJ2-1	many	CASSYRATSGASYNEQFF	TGTGCCAGCAGTTATCGCGCAACTAGCGGGGCCTCCTACAATGAGCAGTTCTTC
TRBD1	TRBV9	TRBJ2-4	few	CASSAGQGADRLNIQYF	TGTGCCAGCAGCGCGGGACAGGGTGCGGATAGGCTAAACATTCAGTACTTC
-	TRBV9	TRBJ2-3	-	CASSVRDGSTDTQYF	TGTGCCAGCAGCGTTCGAGACGGGAGCACAGATACGCAGTATTTT
TRBD2	TRBV7-2	TRBJ2-5	-	CASSRQGLAEETQYF	TGTGCCAGCAGCCGACAAGGACTAGCGGAAGAGACCCAGTACTTC
TRBD1	TRBV27	TRBJ2-3	-	CASSPGQGYADTQYF	TGTGCCAGCAGTCCCGGACAGGGGTACGCAGATACGCAGTATTTT
-	TRBV5-5	TRBJ1-1	once	CASSLDPPNTEAFF	TGTGCCAGCAGCCTGGACCCCCCAAACACTGAAGCTTTCTTT
-	TRBV6-1	TRBJ1-5	-	CASSYRTPSNQPQHF	TGTGCCAGCAGTTACAGGACCCCTAGCAATCAGCCCCAGCATTTT
TRBD2	TRBV6-5	TRBJ2-2	-	CASSYSTSRELFF	TGTGCCAGCAGTTACTCGACTAGCCGGGAGCTGTTTTTT
-	TRBV19	TRBJ2-1	few	CATQGGFDEQFF	TGTGCCACCCAGGGGGGGTTTGATGAGCAGTTCTTC
-	TRBV12-3/TRBV12-4	TRBJ2-1	-	CASSLGRIDEQFF	TGTGCCAGCAGTTTAGGGCGGATCGATGAGCAGTTCTTC
-	TRBV7-6	TRBJ2-3	-	CASSSSPTDTQYF	TGTGCCAGCAGCTCCAGCCCCACAGATACGCAGTATTTT
-	TRBV5-1	TRBJ1-4	-	CASRVVYEEKLFF	TGCGCCAGCAGGGTAGTATACGAGGAAAAACTGTTTTTT
TRBD1	TRBV27	TRBJ2-2	few	CASSLTGVDTGELFF	TGTGCCAGCAGTTTGACAGGGGTGGACACCGGGGAGCTGTTTTTT
TRBD1	TRBV7-9	TRBJ1-1	few	CASSAWTGIGTEAFF	TGTGCCAGCAGCGCATGGACAGGGATCGGGACTGAAGCTTTCTTT
-	TRBV19	TRBJ2-1	few	CASSEGVSDIDEQFF	TGTGCCAGTAGTGAAGGGGTTTCGGATATTGATGAGCAGTTCTTC